The 20 T cell receptor beta chains presented below share a single source sample, sequenced in a study of T cells in Graves' hyperthyroidism and ophthalmopathy. RNA transcripts were the template for amplifying TCR beta CDR3 regions. First-round RT-PCR with HTBI primers amplified the TCR CDR3 region. MiXCR, run by TCRdb on the multiplex PCR reads, gives a single entry per CDR3 protein. The sample contains more than 500,000 distinct CDR3 sequences, about 14% of which appear only once. The sequenced sample was blood. The receptors were gathered from a woman between 35 and 50 years old with Graves' ophthalmopathy.

This clonotype was recorded many times. The chain recombines TRBV6-1 with TRBJ2-3; D possibly corresponds to TRBD2 (6 bases). This CDR3 is built from 16 residues. Germline CDR1 is MNHNS and CDR2 is SASEGT. Trimming took 0 bases from V and 5 from J, leaving 15 bases between them. CDR3 sequence (DNA): TGTGCCAGCAGTGAAGCGGGGGGACTCGCAATAGATACGCAGTATTTT. Its translation: CASSEAGGLAIDTQYF.

In its sample, this clonotype was seen many times. The V gene is TRBV5-6, the J gene TRBJ2-7; 8 bases align to TRBD2. The V and J ends lost 1 base and 2 bases, in that order; junction bases with no gene match: 5. The length of the CDR3 is 15 residues. Germline V CDR1 and CDR2: SGHDT, YYEEEE. The CDR3 protein is CASSLWGLGTYEQYF. The CDR3 DNA reads as TGTGCCAGCAGCTTGTGGGGACTAGGAACCTACGAGCAGTACTTC. The whole variable domain, remainder taken from reference TRBV5-6 and TRBJ2-7, is DAGVTQSPTHLIKTRGQQVTLRCSPKSGHDTVSWYQQALGQGPQFIFQYYEEEERQRGNFPDRFSGHQFPNYSSELNVNALLLGDSALYLCASSLWGLGTYEQYFGPGTRLTVT.

This clonotype was detected many times. The rearrangement uses TRBV4-1 and TRBJ2-7, with 8 positions matching TRBD2. Germline V gene lookup returns CDR1 MGHRA and CDR2 YSYEKL. Trimming took 0 bases from V and 6 from J; bases not matched to a gene: 10. The CDR3 runs 16 residues. The CDR3 DNA reads TGCGCCAGCAGCCAAGATACCGGGACTAGAAGTTTCGAGCAGTACTTC. Translated, it gives CASSQDTGTRSFEQYF.

The chain uses TRBV10-3 and TRBJ2-5; D is perhaps TRBD1 (6 bases). CDR1 ENHRY and CDR2 SYGVKD come from the germline V gene. This CDR3 contains 12 residues. The V and J ends lost 10 bases and 2 bases respectively, with 11 bases between them. CDR3 in DNA: TGTGCCACACGGGACAAACAAGAGACCCAGTACTTC. Encoded protein: CATRDKQETQYF.

Written as DNA, the CDR3 is TGCGCCAGCAGCTTGTTCAGTCGGGGGGGATACAATGAGCAGTTCTTC. This translates into CASSLFSRGGYNEQFF. The rearrangement uses TRBV5-1 and TRBJ2-1, with 8 bases fitting TRBD2. CDR3 length: 16 amino acids. The germline gives CDR1 SGHRS, CDR2 YFSETQ. V dropped 1 base and J dropped 4; count of bases not matched to a gene: 7.

This clonotype was seen many times. The chain employs TRBV24-1 and TRBJ2-5, with a weak D call TRBD2 (5 bases). Trimming stripped 4 bases from V and 9 bases from J, with 17 bases between. Germline V gives CDR1 KGHDR, CDR2 SFDVKD. The CDR3 is made up of 14 amino acids. The CDR3 region is CATSDRGESGSQYF. Written as DNA, the CDR3 is TGTGCCACCAGTGACCGAGGTGAATCGGGGTCCCAGTACTTC.

The sample holds many counts of this clonotype. The CDR3 DNA sequence: TGTGCCAGCAGTTCCAGGACGTTCAATCAGCCCCAGCATTTT. Protein product: CASSSRTFNQPQHF. V usage is TRBV12-3 or TRBV12-4 and J usage is TRBJ1-5; no reliable D call. V was pared by 4 bases and J by 3 bases, with 10 bases between. There are 14 residues in the CDR3.

At least ten counts were recorded for this clonotype. The V call is TRBV10-3, the J call TRBJ1-2; 9 bases agree with TRBD1. The germline gives CDR1 ENHRY, CDR2 SYGVKD. The length of the CDR3 is 13 residues. V was clipped by 7 bases and J by 6 bases; unmatched bases: 6. In DNA, the CDR3 is TGTGCCATCAATACAGGGGGCTGGGATGGCTACACCTTC. Its translation: CAINTGGWDGYTF.

The chain's CDR3 is CSGTAGGTGELFF. DNA for the CDR3: TGCAGTGGGACGGCGGGAGGCACCGGGGAGCTGTTTTTT. The chain uses TRBV20-1 and TRBJ2-2, with 8 bases identical to TRBD2. CDR1 and CDR2 (germline): DFQATT, SNEGSKA (reference sequence). The CDR3 sequence is 13 residues long. V lost 7 bases, J lost 4 bases, and 5 bases stayed unmatched.

This clonotype was picked up many times. The CDR3, as DNA: TGTGCCAGCACCCCTGGACAGGGATTCGTCGCGCGGAGAGGCGGTGTTATTGGAGAGACCCAGTACTTC. Translation gives CASTPGQGFVARRGGVIGETQYF. The chain carries TRBV6-9 and TRBJ2-5; 8 positions match TRBD1. Germline loops: CDR1 MNHGY, CDR2 SVAAGI. CDR3 size: 23 residues. Losses at the gene ends were 7 bases for V and 4 bases for J; bases not matched to a gene: 35.

This clonotype was seen a handful of times. The genes are TRBV29-1 and TRBJ2-7, with 8 bases fitting TRBD2. The V and J ends lost 2 bases and 2 bases, in that order; junction bases with no gene match: 11. The germline CDR1 and CDR2 sequences are SQVTM and ANQGSEA. This CDR3 has 16 residues. Here the CDR3 DNA reads TGCAGCGTTGAAATGGGGGCTAGCGGGCCTGCCTACGAGCAGTACTTC. Residues: CSVEMGASGPAYEQYF.

This clonotype was detected ten times or more. The V call is TRBV28, the J call TRBJ2-7; D might be TRBD2 (6 bases). The CDR3 extends over 15 amino acids. The V end lost 4 bases, the J end lost 7 bases, and 20 bases lay between the germline ends. The germline CDR1 and CDR2 sequences are MDHEN and SYDVKM. The CDR3 DNA reads as TGTGCCAGCAGTTACCGGGACTCCCTGTTCGATGAGCAGTACTTC. It specifies CASSYRDSLFDEQYF.

There are many counts of this clonotype. The rearrangement joins TRBV18 to TRBJ2-7, with D possibly matching TRBD2 (6 bases). The CDR3 is made up of 15 amino acids. Germline values: CDR1 KGHSH, CDR2 LQKENI. Deletions cut 1 base from V and 4 bases from J, with 14 bases between. In nucleotides, the CDR3 is TGTGCCAGCTCACCACAGGCGGGAAGCCCTTACGAGCAGTACTTC. Amino acid sequence: CASSPQAGSPYEQYF. Using reference TRBV18 and TRBJ2-7 for the parts outside the CDR3, the full variable domain is NAGVMQNPRHLVRRRGQEARLRCSPMKGHSHVYWYRQLPEEGLKFMVYLQKENIIDESGMPKERFSAEFPKEGPSILRIQQVVRGDSAAYFCASSPQAGSPYEQYFGPGTRLTVT.

The chain has TRBV25-1 and TRBJ2-5; 9 bases fit TRBD1. The V gene end was trimmed by 8 bases and the J gene end by 4 bases; junction bases not matched to a gene: 2. Germline V gene sequence: CDR1 MGHDK, CDR2 SYGVNS. The CDR3 runs 12 residues. The CDR3 nucleotides are TGTGCCAGCGGACAGGGGTCAGAGACCCAGTACTTC. Its translation is CASGQGSETQYF.

This clonotype came up many times. The chain couples TRBV28 to TRBJ1-2; D ambiguous. The germline CDR1 and CDR2 sequences are MDHEN and SYDVKM. The CDR3 loop spans 14 amino acids. The V end was cut by 3 bases, the J end by 4 bases, with 12 bases between. The CDR3: CASSFSPTSYGYTF. The CDR3 DNA follows: TGTGCCAGCAGTTTTAGTCCCACGTCCTATGGCTACACCTTC.

This clonotype was counted ten times or more. CDR3 sequence: CASSLTAAVYGYTF. Here the CDR3 DNA reads TGTGCCAGCAGCTTAACGGCAGCGGTCTATGGCTACACCTTC. The chain couples TRBV7-9 to TRBJ1-2, with no clear D. Germline CDR1 is SEHNR and CDR2 is FQNEAQ (reference sequence). The CDR3 runs 14 residues. V was trimmed by 2 bases and J by 4 bases, leaving 11 bases between them.

This clonotype showed up just once. This chain uses TRBV6-1 with TRBJ1-2, with D hard to call. The germline V gene encodes CDR1 MNHNS and CDR2 SASEGT. V lost 4 bases, J lost 8 bases, and 11 bases lay in between. The CDR3 has 12 amino acids. CDR3 nucleotide sequence: TGTGCCAGCAGTGGGCTAGCGGGGGGCTACACCTTC. It translates to CASSGLAGGYTF.

This clonotype was observed many times. This chain connects TRBV20-1 to TRBJ1-2; D is uncertain. Germline V lookup: CDR1 DFQATT, CDR2 SNEGSKA (reference sequence). Trimming left V 0 bases short and J 8 bases short, with 13 bases between. CDR3 length equals 13 residues. The CDR3 bases are TGCAGTGCTAGAGATACGAGGGAGGGAGGCTACACCTTC. Encoded protein: CSARDTREGGYTF.

CDR3 nucleotides: TGTGCCAGCAGCCTAAGAGGGACAGGGGGCACGGGGGAGCTGTTTTTT. Its translation: CASSLRGTGGTGELFF. The rearrangement joins TRBV7-8 to TRBJ2-2; 12 bases line up with TRBD1. CDR3 size: 16 residues. The junction had 9 bases not matched to a gene; V was cut back by 5 bases and J by 8 bases. The germline gives CDR1 SGHVS, CDR2 FQNEAQ.

This clonotype was counted at least ten times. The V and J genes are TRBV11-3 and TRBJ2-7; perhaps D is TRBD1 or TRBD2 (6 bases each). Germline CDR1 SGHNT, CDR2 YENEEA. The germline V and J ends were trimmed by 1 base and 0 bases, with 13 bases remaining between them. CDR3 length equals 16 residues. The CDR3 here is CASSLGVGGYSYEQYF. The CDR3 DNA sequence: TGTGCCAGCAGCTTAGGGGTGGGGGGCTACTCCTACGAGCAGTACTTC.